Detailed here is one T cell receptor (beta chain). Its matching antigen is unknown. These data are taken from a study of T cells expressing NK-cell markers. Study-level information: It was from sorted CD3+CD56+NKG2C+, CD3+CD56+NKG2C- and CD3+CD56-NKG2C+ T cells that TCR beta repertoires came. Study conclusions and caveats: Dominant NKG2C+ clonotype frequencies of about 1.0-8% of CD8+ T cells were measured in several donors. HCMV specificity of the expanded NKG2C+ T cell clones stayed unclear. Among several donors, these clonotypes also ranked first in the CD3+CD56-NKG2C+ fraction.

With the 5' RACE reads reprocessed, TCRdb shows one record per CDR3 protein and no DNA. This sample carries tens of thousands of distinct CDR3 sequences, with approximately 60% going to the ten biggest clones. Germline loops: CDR1 MNHEY, CDR2 SMNVEV (reference sequence). This CDR3 contains 15 residues. The TCR comes from a woman aged 18 to 75 in good health. V and J are TRBV27 and TRBJ2-7; TCRdb picks TRBD1, but there is no DNA to check that call. Sequencing input: blood T cells: a sorted CD56 or NKG2C T cell subset, CD4+ or CD8+ T cells, or bulk PBMC T cells (not recorded which). The CDR3 is CASSLIRDRGYEQYF.